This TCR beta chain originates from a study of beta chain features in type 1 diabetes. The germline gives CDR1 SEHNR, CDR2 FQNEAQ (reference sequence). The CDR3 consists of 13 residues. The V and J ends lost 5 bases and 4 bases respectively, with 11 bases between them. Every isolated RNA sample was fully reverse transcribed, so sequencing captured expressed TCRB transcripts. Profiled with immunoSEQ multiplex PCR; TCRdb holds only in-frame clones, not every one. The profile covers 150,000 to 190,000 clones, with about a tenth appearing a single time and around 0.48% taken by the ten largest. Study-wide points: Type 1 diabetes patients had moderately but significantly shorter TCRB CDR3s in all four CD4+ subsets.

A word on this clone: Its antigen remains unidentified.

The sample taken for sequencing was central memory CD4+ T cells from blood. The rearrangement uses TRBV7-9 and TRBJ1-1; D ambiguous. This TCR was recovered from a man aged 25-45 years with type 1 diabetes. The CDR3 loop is CASSPEGGTEAFF. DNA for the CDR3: TGTGCCAGCAGCCCGGAGGGAGGCACTGAAGCTTTCTTT.